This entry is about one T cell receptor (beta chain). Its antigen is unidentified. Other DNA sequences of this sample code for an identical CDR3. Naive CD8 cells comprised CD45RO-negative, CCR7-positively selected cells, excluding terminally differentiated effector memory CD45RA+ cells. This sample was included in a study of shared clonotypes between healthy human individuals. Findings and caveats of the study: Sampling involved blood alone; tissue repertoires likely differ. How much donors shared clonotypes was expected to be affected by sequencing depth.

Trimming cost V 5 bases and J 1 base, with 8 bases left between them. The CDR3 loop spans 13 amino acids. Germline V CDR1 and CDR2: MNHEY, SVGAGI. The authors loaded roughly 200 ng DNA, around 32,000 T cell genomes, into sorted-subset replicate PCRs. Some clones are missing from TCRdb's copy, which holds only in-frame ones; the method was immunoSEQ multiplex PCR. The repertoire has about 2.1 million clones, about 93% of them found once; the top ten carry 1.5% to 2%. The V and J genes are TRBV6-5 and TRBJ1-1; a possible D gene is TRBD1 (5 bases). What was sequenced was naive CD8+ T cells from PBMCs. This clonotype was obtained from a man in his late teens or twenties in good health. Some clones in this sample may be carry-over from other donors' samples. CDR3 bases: TGTGCCAGCAGTCGAACAGGGAACACTGAAGCTTTCTTT. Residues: CASSRTGNTEAFF.